This TCR beta chain appears in the sequencing data of a study of cytomegalovirus exposure and HLA in healthy donors. Whole-study findings and limits: It was in a later analysis that TCR association rates were seen to vary by HLA locus, highest for DRB1 and lowest for HLA-C. Some V segments, including TRBV6-2 and TRBV6-3, were excluded as indistinguishable. Follow-up analysis later connected one missense variant in DCLRE1C with trimming of TCR beta V- and J-genes.

This CDR3 contains 14 residues. The V and J ends lost 3 bases and 5 bases respectively, with 13 bases between them. Germline CDR1 is KGHSH and CDR2 is LQKENI. Primers included in the PCR were 60 Vbeta and 13 Jbeta primers. Original handling: Later, 80 million or so unique TCR beta chains were counted in an analysis, and roughly 11 million of them were shared. Sequencing used immunoSEQ multiplex PCR; TCRdb keeps in-frame clones, though not all of them. From that table come the V and J calls and clone size; the DNA was used to work out D and trimming. The top ten clones hold 8% to 10% of a sample with over 150,000 clones, about four fifths of them seen once. The sample holds one count of this clone. Its antigen remains unidentified.

The material sequenced was PBMCs. The V call is TRBV18, the J call TRBJ1-1; D may be TRBD1 (6 bases). The receptor comes from a male donor in good health and CMV-seropositive. The CDR3 loop reads CASSPNEGGTEAFF. The CDR3 coding sequence is TGTGCCAGCTCACCTAATGAGGGGGGGACTGAAGCTTTCTTT.